The T cell receptor (beta chain) under discussion was sequenced for a study of radiotherapy plus CTLA-4 blockade in lung cancer. Focal radiation was given together with CTLA-4 blockade (ipilimumab) to patients with chemo-refractory metastatic non-small-cell lung cancer. V was clipped by 4 bases and J by 2 bases, with 32 bases between them. CDR3 length: 22 residues. The germline gives CDR1 MNHEY, CDR2 SMNVEV (reference sequence). The data were produced by immunoSEQ multiplex PCR, yet TCRdb's version contains in-frame clones alone and is incomplete. Seen here are about 76,000 clones, over 70% observed once, and the top ten hold roughly 23%.

The material was peripheral blood, obtained from a patient treated with radiotherapy plus ipilimumab. The origin of this receptor is a human donor with non-small cell lung cancer whose response to radiotherapy plus ipilimumab could not be evaluated. Some clones in this sample may be carry-over from other donors' samples. The chain is built from TRBV27 and TRBJ2-2; D is perhaps TRBD1 (6 bases). CDR3 region: CASSSRGSGGAAGTPNTGELFF. In DNA form, the CDR3 reads TGTGCCAGCAGTTCTAGAGGATCAGGTGGGGCAGCCGGGACACCCAACACCGGGGAGCTGTTTTTT.